These 9 T cell receptor beta chains were all obtained from the same sample, sequenced in a study of spatial heterogeneity in lung cancer (dated by TCRdb to about 2019). The library was produced with 5' RACE. The instrument given in TCRdb is NextSeq 500. The raw public reads went through TCRdb reprocessing: fastp at Q25, MiXCR clone calling, in-frame beta chains kept. Entries are consolidated by CDR3 protein sequence, retaining the most common genes and DNA. The sample table shows around 10,000 distinct CDR3 sequences, and approximately 3.6% are seen once. The leading ten clones occupy 15% to 20% of the sample. The time point label corresponds to: blood taken at disease recurrence. For TCR sequencing, whole RNA was extracted from tumor and nontumor lung tissue, or from cryopreserved PBMC samples, and no cell sorting was done. This material consisted of PBMCs, taken at recurrence. The source of these receptors is a female donor with early-stage non-small cell lung cancer.

This clonotype occurred many times. This beta chain was picked up by a library intended for alpha chains and is off target, so its count carries little meaning. The rearrangement uses TRBV2 and TRBJ2-7; D unresolved. The CDR3 contains 11 residues. Germline V gives CDR1 SNHLY, CDR2 FYNNEI. Trimming took off 5 bases at V and 4 bases at J, with 6 bases between the two ends. CDR3 loop: CASSPRYEQYF. DNA of the CDR3: TGTGCCAGCAGTCCCCGGTACGAGCAGTACTTC.

This clonotype was counted at least ten times. This beta chain is off target for a library built for alpha chains, so its abundance means little. The rearrangement uses TRBV5-1 and TRBJ2-3; D perhaps matches TRBD2 (7 bases). The CDR3 has 14 residues. V was shortened by 4 bases and J by 4 bases, with 13 bases between the two germline ends. In germline, CDR1 is SGHRS, CDR2 YFSETQ. The CDR3 spells CASSKGGTPDTQYF. The DNA for the CDR3 is TGCGCCAGCAGCAAGGGGGGGACCCCAGATACGCAGTATTTT. Full variable domain (missing parts from reference TRBV5-1 and TRBJ2-3): KAGVTQTPRYLIKTRGQQVTLSCSPISGHRSVSWYQQTPGQGLQFLFEYFSETQRNKGNFPGRFSGRQFSNSRSEMNVSTLELGDSALYLCASSKGGTPDTQYFGPGTRLTVL.

By share of the sample, this clonotype is medium-sized (0.01 to 0.1%). Since the library was made to target alpha chains, this beta chain is a stray read and its abundance is not meaningful. This chain uses TRBV18 with TRBJ1-2, with D tentatively TRBD1 (6 bases). V lost 4 bases to trimming and J lost 3 bases, with 18 bases between them. The CDR3 is 16 amino acids. The germline V gene encodes CDR1 KGHSH and CDR2 LQKENI. The CDR3 nucleotides are TGTGCCAGCTCACAAGGTCGGGGGCCAAGGGACTATGGCTACACCTTC. This translates into CASSQGRGPRDYGYTF.

In its sample, this clonotype ranks as medium-sized. The library was built for alpha chains, so this beta chain is an off-target read and its size means little. The chain joins TRBV28 to TRBJ2-6; D is perhaps TRBD1 (5 bases). Looked up from germline, CDR1 is MDHEN and CDR2 is SYDVKM. V was clipped by 4 bases and J by 2 bases, with 12 bases between them. The CDR3 spans 16 residues. Written as DNA, the CDR3 is TGTGCCAGCAGTTCTCAGGGATTCCCTGGGGCCAACGTCCTGACTTTC. It translates to CASSSQGFPGANVLTF.

This clonotype ranks as medium-sized. The library was built for alpha chains, so this beta chain is an off-target read and its size means little. This rearrangement joins TRBV11-2 to TRBJ2-7; TRBD2 aligns across 9 bases. The length of the CDR3 is 17 residues. With 6 bases clipped from V and 3 bases from J, the junction kept 15 bases outside the gene matches. Per germline, CDR1 SGHAT and CDR2 FQNNGV. The CDR3 loop is CASSLGAGLAGNYEQYF. DNA of the CDR3: TGTGCCAGCAGTCTTGGGGCGGGTCTAGCGGGGAACTACGAGCAGTACTTC.

This clonotype was detected many times. The library was prepared for alpha chains; this beta chain is a stray read, so its frequency means little. This rearrangement joins TRBV2 to TRBJ1-4; tentatively, D is TRBD1 (6 bases). Germline V gives CDR1 SNHLY, CDR2 FYNNEI. This CDR3 is 12 amino acids long. The germline V and J ends were trimmed by 6 bases and 8 bases, with 10 bases remaining between them. CDR3 amino acids: CASRGTGEKLFF. CDR3 bases: TGTGCCAGCAGGGGAACAGGGGAAAAACTGTTTTTT.

The table lists this clonotype with many counts. With the library built for alpha chains, this beta chain is off target and its frequency is not meaningful. The chain links TRBV4-1 to TRBJ2-7, with TRBD2 as a possible D gene (6 bases). Germline values: CDR1 MGHRA, CDR2 YSYEKL. The CDR3 extends over 13 amino acids. Deletions cut 8 bases from V and 3 bases from J, with 14 bases between. The CDR3 DNA reads as TGCGCCAGCGCCCCGGGGGAACACTACGAGCAGTACTTC. As protein: CASAPGEHYEQYF.

This clonotype was counted ten times or more. Within a library made for alpha chains, this beta chain is off target, and its count is uninformative. J is TRBJ1-2 and V is TRBV5-1; no reliable D call. Germline CDR1 reads SGHRS; CDR2 reads YFSETQ. The CDR3 is 15 residues long. The V end lost 6 bases, the J end lost 5 bases, and 20 bases lay between the germline ends. The CDR3 DNA sequence: TGCGCCAGCACTGAGACGGTATCAGCTGGGTATGGCTACACCTTC. It specifies CASTETVSAGYGYTF.

This clonotype was observed many times. This beta chain appears as a stray read in a library generated for alpha chains; its size is not informative. The rearrangement joins TRBV5-1 to TRBJ1-1; D not certain. Germline V lookup: CDR1 SGHRS, CDR2 YFSETQ. The CDR3 runs to 15 residues. Trimming took off 0 bases at V and 1 base at J, with 10 bases between the two ends. Written as DNA, the CDR3 is TGCGCCAGCAGCTTGGGCGTTAATGCGAACACTGAAGCTTTCTTT. Amino acid sequence: CASSLGVNANTEAFF.